This passage covers 3 T cell receptor beta chains from one sample sequenced in a study of CD8+ T cells in alopecia areata. RNA extraction was followed by reverse transcription into cDNA, which acted as the sequencing template. Profiling relied on immunoSEQ multiplex PCR, and the TCRdb table lists in-frame clones only, not all of them. This table has roughly 23,000 clones, about 50% appearing once. The sequenced material came from NKG2D-high CD8+ T cells sorted from blood. These receptors all come from a human donor with alopecia areata.

This clone was detected a few times. This rearrangement joins TRBV29-1 to TRBJ2-1; a possible D gene is TRBD2 (6 bases). The CDR3 has 14 residues. V shed 3 bases and J shed 5 bases, with 14 bases lying between them. Per germline, CDR1 SQVTM and CDR2 ANQGSEA. The CDR3 sequence: CSVDPSVIDNEQFF. In nucleotides, the CDR3 is TGCAGCGTTGACCCTAGCGTTATCGACAATGAGCAGTTCTTC.

With regard to this clone: This CDR3 is also generated by other DNA sequences in the sample. V and J are TRBV2 and TRBJ1-5, with TRBD1 as a possible D gene (6 bases). Trimming took 0 bases from V and 0 from J, leaving 12 bases between them. This CDR3 region has 17 residues. Germline loops: CDR1 SNHLY, CDR2 FYNNEI. This chain's CDR3 is CASSEAGRGYSNQPQHF. The CDR3, as DNA: TGTGCCAGCAGTGAAGCAGGCAGGGGATATAGCAATCAGCCCCAGCATTTT.

This clone was seen a handful of times. The V and J genes are TRBV11-2 and TRBJ2-1; D is tentatively TRBD1 or TRBD2 (5 bases each). Deletions cut 5 bases from V and 10 bases from J, with 21 bases between. The CDR3 spans 15 residues. The germline gives CDR1 SGHAT, CDR2 FQNNGV. This CDR3 reads CASSQPSMGRGEQFF. In nucleotides, the CDR3 is TGTGCCAGCAGCCAACCTTCGATGGGACGTGGAGAGCAGTTCTTC.